These 8 T cell receptor beta chains were all obtained from the same sample, sequenced in a study of cytomegalovirus exposure and HLA in healthy donors. The PCR made use of 60 Vbeta and 13 Jbeta primers. Libraries were prepared by immunoSEQ multiplex PCR; TCRdb keeps only in-frame clonotypes and omits some of them. The sample contains about 97,000 clones, 70% to 80% of which appear only once. The sequenced sample was PBMCs. These receptors came from a male donor in good health and CMV-seropositive.

The chain carries TRBV7-2 and TRBJ2-2; TRBD2 matches 7 bases. The germline CDR1 and CDR2 sequences are SGHTA and FQGNSA. This CDR3 is built from 17 residues. Trimming at V came to 5 bases and at J to 2 bases, leaving 11 bases not matched to a gene. CDR3 sequence reads: CASSHPGGTLNTGELFF. The CDR3 DNA is TGTGCCAGCAGCCATCCCGGGGGGACCCTAAACACCGGGGAGCTGTTTTTT.

This rearrangement joins TRBV7-2 to TRBJ2-4, with 7 nucleotides matching TRBD1. The V and J ends lost 8 bases and 8 bases, in that order; junction bases with no gene match: 12. The CDR3 is made up of 14 amino acids. Germline loops: CDR1 SGHTA, CDR2 FQGNSA. The CDR3 nucleotides are TGTGCCAGCGCCGACAGACAGGGTCAGTACATTCAGTACTTC. It codes for CASADRQGQYIQYF.

The rearrangement uses TRBV6-5 and TRBJ2-4; 8 nucleotides match TRBD1. CDR3 size: 13 residues. V lost 5 bases to trimming and J lost 8 bases; unmatched junction nucleotides: 5. Per the germline V gene, CDR1 is MNHEY and CDR2 is SVGAGI. For the CDR3, the DNA is TGTGCCAGCAGTCGGACAGGGCGGGACATTCAGTACTTC. Residues: CASSRTGRDIQYF.

This rearrangement joins TRBV4-3 to TRBJ2-7; 10 bases are shared with TRBD1. The germline V gene encodes CDR1 LGHNA and CDR2 YSLEER. The CDR3 sequence is 15 residues long. Trimming cost V 0 bases and J 2 bases; bases outside gene matches: 1. The CDR3: CASSQEGTGAYEQYF. CDR3 DNA sequence: TGCGCCAGCAGCCAAGAGGGGACAGGGGCCTACGAGCAGTACTTC.

The rearrangement links TRBV7-2 to TRBJ1-4, with 7 bases aligning to TRBD1. The CDR3 covers 15 residues. Losses at the gene ends were 1 base for V and 8 bases for J; bases not matched to a gene: 7. Germline V gives CDR1 SGHTA, CDR2 FQGNSA. CDR3 in amino acids: CASSLDGQVGEKLFF. The DNA of the CDR3 is TGTGCCAGCAGCTTAGACGGACAGGTCGGGGAAAAACTGTTTTTT.

This clone showed up just a few times. The rearrangement uses TRBV7-9 and TRBJ2-7; D may be TRBD2 (5 bases). The germline gives CDR1 SEHNR, CDR2 FQNEAQ (reference sequence). The V and J ends lost 4 bases and 0 bases respectively, with 16 bases between them. The CDR3 contains 16 residues. The CDR3 coding sequence is TGTGCCAGCAGCTATAGCTCCAGGAGGAGCTCCTACGAGCAGTACTTC. Translation: CASSYSSRRSSYEQYF.

J is TRBJ2-7 and V is TRBV6-6, with TRBD1 identical over 8 bases. This CDR3 has 12 residues. The V and J ends lost 6 bases and 6 bases, in that order; junction bases with no gene match: 4. Germline assignment: CDR1 MNHNY and CDR2 SVGAGI (reference sequence). As DNA, the CDR3 is TGTGCCAGCAGACTACAGGGGGGCGAGCAGTACTTC. It is translated as CASRLQGGEQYF.

This chain links TRBV30 with TRBJ1-4; possibly TRBD1 for D (6 bases). CDR1 is GTSNPN, CDR2 SVGIG, per germline (reference sequence). V was pared by 3 bases and J by 4 bases, with 21 bases between. This CDR3 has 17 amino acids. Here the CDR3 DNA reads TGTGCCTGGAGCAAGCAAGGACAGCCGATCGGTAATGAAAAACTGTTTTTT. Encoded protein: CAWSKQGQPIGNEKLFF.